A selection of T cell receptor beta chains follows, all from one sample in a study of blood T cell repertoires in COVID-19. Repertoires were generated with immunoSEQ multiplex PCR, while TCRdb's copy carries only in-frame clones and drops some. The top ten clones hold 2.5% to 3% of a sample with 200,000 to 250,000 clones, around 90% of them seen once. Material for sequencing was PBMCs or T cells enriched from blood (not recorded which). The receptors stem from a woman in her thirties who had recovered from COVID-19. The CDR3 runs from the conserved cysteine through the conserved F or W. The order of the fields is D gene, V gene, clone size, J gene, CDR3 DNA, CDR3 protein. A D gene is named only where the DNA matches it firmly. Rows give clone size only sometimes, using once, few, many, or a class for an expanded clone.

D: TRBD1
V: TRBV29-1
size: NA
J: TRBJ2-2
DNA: TGCAGCGCTGGACAGGGGGCAATTACCGGGGAGCTGTTTTTT
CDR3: CSAGQGAITGELFF

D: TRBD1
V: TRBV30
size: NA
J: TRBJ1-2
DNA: TGTGCCTGGGGAGATAAGGACAGGGCCCCTAACTATGGCTACACCTTC
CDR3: CAWGDKDRAPNYGYTF

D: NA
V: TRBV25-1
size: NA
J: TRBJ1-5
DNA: TGTGCCAGCAGTGCTGCGACAGAGGCCGGTAGGAATCAGCCCCAGCATTTT
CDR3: CASSAATEAGRNQPQHF

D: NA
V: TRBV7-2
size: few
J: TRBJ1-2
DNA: TGTGCCAGCAGCTTAGGAGGACATACAGCTAACTATGGCTACACCTTC
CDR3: CASSLGGHTANYGYTF

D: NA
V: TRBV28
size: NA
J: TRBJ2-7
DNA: TGTGCCAGCAACCCAACCCGGGGAAGATCCTACGAGCAGTACTTC
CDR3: CASNPTRGRSYEQYF

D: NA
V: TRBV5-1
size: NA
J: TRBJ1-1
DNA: TGCGCCAGCAGCCCATTATCCGGCGGAGTGAACACTGAAGCTTTCTTT
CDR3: CASSPLSGGVNTEAFF

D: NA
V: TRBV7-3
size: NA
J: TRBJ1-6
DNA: TGTGCCAGCAGCTTGATGGGGCAGGATAATTCACCCCTCCACTTT
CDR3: CASSLMGQDNSPLHF

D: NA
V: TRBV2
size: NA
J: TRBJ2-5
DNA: TGTGCCAGCACCCAAGCGGGTGAACAAGAGACCCAGTACTTC
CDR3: CASTQAGEQETQYF

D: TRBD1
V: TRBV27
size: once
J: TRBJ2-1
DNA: TGTGCCAGCAGTTTAAGTGGACAGGGGGCGTTTAATGAGCAGTTCTTC
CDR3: CASSLSGQGAFNEQFF

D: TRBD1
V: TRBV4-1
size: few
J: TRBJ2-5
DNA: TGCGCCAGCAGCCTCGGGACAGGGGAATGGGAGACCCAGTACTTC
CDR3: CASSLGTGEWETQYF

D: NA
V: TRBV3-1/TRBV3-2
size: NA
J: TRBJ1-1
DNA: TGTGCCAGCAGCCACCCCGCAAGGTTCAAGATTAGCCTTGAAGCTTTCTTT
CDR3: CASSHPARFKISLEAFF

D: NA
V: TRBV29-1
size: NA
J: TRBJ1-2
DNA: TGCAGCGTTGTTGATAGAGGCAACTATGGCTACACCTTC
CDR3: CSVVDRGNYGYTF

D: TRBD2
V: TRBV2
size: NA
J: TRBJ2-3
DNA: TGTGCCAGCAGTGGACTAGCGGGGGGTTCGGATACGCAGTATTTT
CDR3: CASSGLAGGSDTQYF

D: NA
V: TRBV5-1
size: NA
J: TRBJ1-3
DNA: TGCGCCAGCAGCTTTGACACGGACAAGCCTAGAGGCACCATATATTTT
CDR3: CASSFDTDKPRGTIYF

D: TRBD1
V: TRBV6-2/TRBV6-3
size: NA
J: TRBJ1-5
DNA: TGTGCCAGCAGTCGGGACAGGGGCAATCAGCCCCAGCATTTT
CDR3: CASSRDRGNQPQHF

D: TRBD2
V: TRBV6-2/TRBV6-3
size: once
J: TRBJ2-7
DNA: TGTGCCAGCAGTCCCGCGGGGGGGGCCTACTACTACGAGCAGTACTTC
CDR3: CASSPAGGAYYYEQYF

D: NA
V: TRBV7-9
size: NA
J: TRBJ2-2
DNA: TGTGCCAGCAGCCCTAACACCGGGGAGCTGTTTTTT
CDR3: CASSPNTGELFF

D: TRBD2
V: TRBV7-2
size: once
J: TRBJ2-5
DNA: TGTGCCAGCACCCTATCCGGGACTAGCGGGGGTCAAGAGACCCAGTACTTC
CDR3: CASTLSGTSGGQETQYF

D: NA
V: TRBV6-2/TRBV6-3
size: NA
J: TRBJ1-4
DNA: TGTGCCAGCAGTTACGGGCAGGGCCTGTTTTTT
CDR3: CASSYGQGLFF

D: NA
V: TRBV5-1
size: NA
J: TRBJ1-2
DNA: TGCGCCAGCAGCTTGCAACCGGGGGAAAAGGACTATGGCTACACCTTC
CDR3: CASSLQPGEKDYGYTF

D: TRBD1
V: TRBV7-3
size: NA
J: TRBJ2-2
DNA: TGTGCCAGCAGCCCCTCGACAGGGCACACTAGGAACACCGGGGAGCTGTTTTTT
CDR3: CASSPSTGHTRNTGELFF

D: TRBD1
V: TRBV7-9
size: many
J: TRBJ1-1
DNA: TGTGCCAGCAGCCTACAGGGGCGAAACACTGAAGCTTTCTTT
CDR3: CASSLQGRNTEAFF

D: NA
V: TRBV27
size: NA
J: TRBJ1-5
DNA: TGTGCCAGCAGTCCCGGGACATCTCTCGGACGCAATCAGCCCCAGCATTTT
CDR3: CASSPGTSLGRNQPQHF

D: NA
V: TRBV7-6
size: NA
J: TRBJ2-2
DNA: TGTGCCAGCAGCTTATGGGAGCAGGGGACCGGGGAGCTGTTTTTT
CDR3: CASSLWEQGTGELFF

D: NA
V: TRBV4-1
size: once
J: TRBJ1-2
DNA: TGCGCCAGCAGCCCTACCCCGACCGGTCTGGGAGGTGGCTACACCTTC
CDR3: CASSPTPTGLGGGYTF

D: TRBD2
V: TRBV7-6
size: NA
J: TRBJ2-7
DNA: TGTGCCAGCAGCCCCTCTAGCGGCTACGAGCAGTACTTC
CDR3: CASSPSSGYEQYF